This TCR beta chain derives from a study of shared clonotypes between healthy human individuals. This clone showed up just once. Its specificity is not known. Every donor was a Caucasian adult from Nashville, Tennessee. Both subsets, CD45RA+ naive and CD45RA-negative memory, were split from the CD4+ cells. Sequencing used immunoSEQ multiplex PCR; TCRdb keeps in-frame clones, though not all of them. In the table there are around 2.1 million clones, approximately 94% of which are singletons. Study-wide results and limits: Researchers sampled only blood; tissue repertoires likely differ.

CDR3 length: 13 residues. The V and J ends lost 3 bases and 1 base respectively, with 6 bases between them. Germline V gene data show CDR1 as MDHEN and CDR2 as SYDVKM. The sample taken for sequencing was naive CD4+ T cells sorted from blood. Described subset: CD45RA+ positively selected. This chain links TRBV28 with TRBJ1-1; D remains unclear. The sequence was collected from a man aged 18 to 30 in good health. The CDR3 sequence is CASSLLPNTEAFF. CDR3 bases: TGTGCCAGCAGTTTGCTACCGAACACTGAAGCTTTCTTT. Full variable domain (missing parts from reference TRBV28 and TRBJ1-1): DVKVTQSSRYLVKRTGEKVFLECVQDMDHENMFWYRQDPGLGLRLIYFSYDVKMKEKGDIPEGYSVSREKKERFSLILESASTNQTSMYLCASSLLPNTEAFFGQGTRLTVV.